This TCR beta chain was obtained from a study of blood T cell repertoires in COVID-19. Study-level background: The study drew acute and convalescent COVID-19 samples from the United States, Italy and Spain. PBMCs, B-cell-depleted T cells, or T cells provided the cDNA or gDNA that made up the material.

Germline values: CDR1 SGHTA, CDR2 FQGNSA. Trimming cost V 5 bases and J 2 bases, with 13 bases left between them. This CDR3 is 14 amino acids long. Per the authors' pipeline: Reference gene primer amplification in the assay estimated nucleated cell counts. Clones were sequenced by immunoSEQ multiplex PCR, and TCRdb holds only the in-frame ones, with some missing. For V, J and clone size, that table is used; D and trimming come from the DNA. The sample consists of around 87,000 clones, around 90% of them appearing once. The sequence was collected from a human donor with active COVID-19. The donor label of this sample is uncertain. Sequencing input: peripheral blood. The chain recombines TRBV7-2 with TRBJ2-7, with a possible D match to TRBD1 (5 bases). In DNA form, the CDR3 reads TGTGCCAGCAGCCAAGGGGCATCTCCCTACGAGCAGTACTTC. Translating it yields CASSQGASPYEQYF.